The entry below describes one T cell receptor beta chain. What it binds is not known. This sample was taken from a study of cytomegalovirus exposure and HLA in healthy donors. Study-level findings and limits: TRBV6-2, TRBV6-3 and other indistinguishable V segments were excluded.

The J segment lost 0 bases and the V segment lost 0 bases, leaving 2 bases of the junction unmatched. This CDR3 is 15 amino acids long. Per germline, CDR1 MNHEY and CDR2 SVGAGI. Researchers ran the PCR with 60 Vbeta and 13 Jbeta primers. Method: immunoSEQ multiplex PCR; TCRdb's copy keeps in-frame clones and lacks some. The data show some 110,000 clones, roughly 79% seen once. The chain recombines TRBV6-5 with TRBJ2-7, with 7 bases lining up with TRBD1. The TCR sequence derives from a woman aged 30 to 39 in good health and CMV-seronegative. The sample taken for sequencing was PBMCs. CDR3 sequence: CASSYSPGGSYEQYF. The CDR3 region has the DNA TGTGCCAGCAGTTACTCCCCAGGGGGCTCCTACGAGCAGTACTTC.